This T cell receptor beta chain is from a study of cytomegalovirus exposure and HLA in healthy donors. General study findings and limits: In the 120 or so validation repertoires, about 94% of cluster scores exceeded 0, per a later analysis.

This clone showed up just once. Its antigen is still unknown. The same CDR3 can be traced to other DNA sequences in this sample. The protocol was immunoSEQ multiplex PCR, while the TCRdb copy is restricted to in-frame clones and leaves out a portion. The sample contains about 160,000 clones, roughly 90% of which appear only once. CDR3 length: 14 amino acids. V lost 6 bases and J lost 0, with 9 bases in between. CDR1 is MDHEN and CDR2 is SYDVKM in the germline V gene. This receptor was identified in a man younger than 30 in good health and CMV-seropositive. The material sequenced was PBMCs. The J gene is TRBJ1-3, the V gene TRBV28; D is unclear. The CDR3 nucleotides are TGTGCCAGCAGCCTTAGTGGCTCTGGAAACACCATATATTTT. This translates into CASSLSGSGNTIYF.